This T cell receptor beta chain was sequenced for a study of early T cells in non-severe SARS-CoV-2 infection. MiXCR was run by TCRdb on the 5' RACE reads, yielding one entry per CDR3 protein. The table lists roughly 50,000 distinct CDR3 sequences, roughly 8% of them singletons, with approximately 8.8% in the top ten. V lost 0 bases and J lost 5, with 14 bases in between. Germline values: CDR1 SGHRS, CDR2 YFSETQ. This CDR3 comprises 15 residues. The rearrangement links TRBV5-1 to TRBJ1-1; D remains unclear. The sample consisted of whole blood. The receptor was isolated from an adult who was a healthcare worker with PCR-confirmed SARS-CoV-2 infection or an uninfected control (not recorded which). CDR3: CASSLEVEEVTEAFF. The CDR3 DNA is TGCGCCAGCAGCTTGGAGGTGGAGGAGGTAACTGAAGCTTTCTTT.